This T cell receptor beta chain appears in the sequencing data of a study of monozygotic twins with inflammatory bowel disease. The germline V gene encodes CDR1 SGDLS and CDR2 YYNGEE. This CDR3 is 14 amino acids long. Making cDNA involved eight separate reactions per sample. TCRdb re-called the 5' RACE reads and catalogs CDR3 proteins one per entry, DNA excluded. Found here are 200,000 to 250,000 distinct CDR3 sequences; the top ten clones hold approximately 7.7%. Findings and limits, study-wide: Since immunosuppressive treatments differed, patient repertoires may have gained added variability.

In regard to this clonotype: Its specificity is unknown.

Sequenced material: blood. This clonotype was sampled from a human donor with ulcerative colitis or Crohn's disease, or a healthy co-twin of an affected twin (not recorded which). This chain joins TRBV9 and TRBJ2-1. CDR3 loop: CASSVTPSYNEQFF.